This entry lists 13 T cell receptor beta chains sequenced from one sample in a study of OX40 agonist ivuxolimab in advanced cancers. Profiled with immunoSEQ multiplex PCR; TCRdb holds only in-frame clones, not every one. The data show tens of thousands of clones, approximately 87% seen once. This sample comprised CD4+ or CD8+ T cells sorted from blood, obtained in a trial of the OX40 agonist ivuxolimab. The receptors derive from an adult with an advanced solid tumor such as melanoma, head and neck, liver or kidney cancer.

The chain joins TRBV7-9 to TRBJ2-1, with TRBD2 identical over 12 bases. The ends lost 4 bases at V and 8 bases at J; junction bases unmatched: 6. The CDR3 is 15 amino acids. Germline V CDR1 and CDR2: SEHNR, FQNEAQ (reference sequence). The CDR3 loop reads CASSSSGRAIYEQFF. DNA for the CDR3: TGTGCCAGCAGCTCTAGCGGGAGGGCCATATATGAGCAGTTCTTC.

This chain joins TRBV28 and TRBJ2-7; TRBD1 is a possible D gene (5 bases). V gave up 3 bases and J gave up 2 bases, with 11 bases separating them. Per the germline V gene, CDR1 is MDHEN and CDR2 is SYDVKM. The length of the CDR3 is 14 residues. CDR3: CASSLVGDAYEQYF. The CDR3 DNA follows: TGTGCCAGCAGTTTGGTAGGGGATGCCTACGAGCAGTACTTC.

V gene TRBV25-1 combines with J gene TRBJ2-5; D may be TRBD2 (5 bases). From germline, CDR1 is MGHDK and CDR2 SYGVNS. Trimming cost V 0 bases and J 4 bases, with 9 bases left between them. The CDR3 runs to 14 residues. This chain's CDR3 is CASSEYASSETQYF. In DNA, the CDR3 is TGTGCCAGCAGTGAATACGCTAGCTCAGAGACCCAGTACTTC.

The chain has TRBV15 and TRBJ2-1, with 10 bases aligning to TRBD2. The CDR3 spans 16 residues. Losses at the gene ends were 1 base for V and 5 bases for J; bases not matched to a gene: 5. Germline lookup yields CDR1 LNHNV and CDR2 YYDKDF (reference sequence). The CDR3 reads CATSRARTSGNNEQFF. CDR3 nucleotides: TGTGCCACCAGCAGAGCCCGGACTAGCGGCAACAATGAGCAGTTCTTC.

This clone was counted a few times. The chain is built from TRBV29-1 and TRBJ1-5; no clear D gene. The V gene's germline CDR1 is SQVTM and CDR2 ANQGSEA. The CDR3 has 13 residues. V lost 4 bases and J 0 bases, leaving 7 bases between the germline ends. For the CDR3, the DNA is TGCAGCGTTGGGTGGGATAGCAATCAGCCCCAGCATTTT. Translated, it gives CSVGWDSNQPQHF.

CDR3 protein: CASSLGSVWGGELFF. The CDR3 region has the DNA TGTGCCAGCAGCTTAGGCTCGGTCTGGGGCGGGGAGCTGTTTTTT. The chain employs TRBV7-3 and TRBJ2-2; D not certain. V shed 2 bases and J shed 7 bases, with 14 bases lying between them. The CDR3 covers 15 residues. Germline CDR1 is SGHTA and CDR2 is FQGTGA.

The genes are TRBV28 and TRBJ2-1, with D hard to call. The CDR3 runs 13 residues. V was cut by 6 bases and J by 0 bases, with 6 bases left in between. From germline, CDR1 is MDHEN and CDR2 SYDVKM. The CDR3 DNA reads as TGTGCCAGCAGCCGTAGCTCCTACAATGAGCAGTTCTTC. Translation gives CASSRSSYNEQFF.

The chain employs TRBV9 and TRBJ2-5; perhaps TRBD1 as D (6 bases). CDR3 length equals 14 residues. CDR1 and CDR2 from the germline V gene are SGDLS and YYNGEE. V was trimmed by 3 bases and J by 2 bases, leaving 11 bases between them. This CDR3 is CASSGGHPQETQYF. In DNA form, the CDR3 reads TGTGCCAGCAGCGGGGGACACCCACAAGAGACCCAGTACTTC.

The chain has TRBV28 and TRBJ1-1; D uncertain. The CDR3 length is 11 residues. Germline CDR1 MDHEN, CDR2 SYDVKM. Trimming cost V 5 bases and J 8 bases, with 9 bases left between them. CDR3 nucleotides: TGTGCCAGCAGTCCCACGACCGAAGCTTTCTTT. This sequence encodes CASSPTTEAFF. Using reference TRBV28 and TRBJ1-1 for the parts outside the CDR3, the full variable domain is DVKVTQSSRYLVKRTGEKVFLECVQDMDHENMFWYRQDPGLGLRLIYFSYDVKMKEKGDIPEGYSVSREKKERFSLILESASTNQTSMYLCASSPTTEAFFGQGTRLTVV.

The chain combines TRBV27 with TRBJ1-1, with D hard to call. Germline loops: CDR1 MNHEY, CDR2 SMNVEV (reference sequence). V was cut by 2 bases and J by 2 bases, with 9 bases left in between. The CDR3 is 14 residues long. This CDR3 reads CASSLMGSNTEAFF. The CDR3 DNA follows: TGTGCCAGCAGTTTAATGGGTAGTAACACTGAAGCTTTCTTT.

The chain employs TRBV30 and TRBJ2-3; D is undetermined. Deletions cut 3 bases from V and 8 bases from J, with 12 bases between. CDR1 GTSNPN and CDR2 SVGIG come from the germline V gene (reference sequence). This CDR3 spans 12 amino acids. Here the CDR3 DNA reads TGTGCCTGGAGGGACCCACCGGGTACGCAGTATTTT. Protein product: CAWRDPPGTQYF.

The chain is built from TRBV14 and TRBJ1-1, with TRBD1 identical over 8 bases. Per the germline V gene, CDR1 is SGHDN and CDR2 is FVKESK. This CDR3 spans 15 amino acids. V shed 5 bases, J shed 6 bases, and the junction held 11 bases outside the gene matches. CDR3: CASSAHRGESAEAFF. The CDR3 DNA reads as TGTGCCAGCAGCGCGCACAGGGGGGAGAGCGCTGAAGCTTTCTTT.

The chain combines TRBV11-2 with TRBJ1-2; possibly TRBD1 for D (6 bases). Trimming stripped 2 bases from V and 3 bases from J, with 16 bases between. Germline CDR1 and CDR2: SGHAT and FQNNGV. CDR3 length equals 16 residues. This CDR3 is CASSLRGVSGDYGYTF. CDR3 sequence (DNA): TGTGCCAGCAGCTTAAGGGGGGTCTCTGGAGACTATGGCTACACCTTC.